This T cell receptor (beta chain) came from a study of post-analysis software for immune sequencing data. Findings and caveats of the study: When patients were compared with controls, five TRBV segments were more frequent, TRBV5-6, TRBV5-1 and TRBV20-1 among them. Multiple sclerosis patients showed significantly lower normalized Chao1 diversity than controls did.

Trimming stripped 0 bases from V and 8 bases from J, with 9 bases between. Germline V gene lookup returns CDR1 WNHNN and CDR2 SYGVQD (reference sequence). The CDR3 extends over 13 amino acids. Carried by the TCR beta cDNA libraries were unique molecular identifiers. In TCRdb, the PCR reads were re-called with MiXCR into one record per CDR3 protein. The table shows a few hundred thousand distinct CDR3 sequences, with approximately 38% occurring only once. This clonotype has at least ten counts. Antigen: not known. The chain is built from TRBV10-1 and TRBJ2-3; no definite D call. The TCR comes from a girl aged 2 to 10 with multiple sclerosis. Sequenced sample: blood. CDR3 in amino acids: CASSESTPGTQYF. CDR3 DNA sequence: TGCGCCAGCAGTGAGTCGACGCCGGGTACGCAGTATTTT.